These 8 T cell receptor beta chains were sequenced from one sample in a study of cytomegalovirus exposure and HLA in healthy donors. PCR amplification relied on 60 Vbeta primers (plus 13 Jbeta primers). TCRdb keeps only in-frame clones here, not all; method: immunoSEQ multiplex PCR. The table lists about 120,000 clones, approximately 80% of them singletons, with around 1.6% in the top ten. Material: PBMCs. These receptors originate from a woman in her late teens or twenties in good health and CMV-seronegative.

This chain uses TRBV6-5 with TRBJ1-1; no firm D call. The ends were cut back, 11 bases at V and 8 bases at J, with 18 bases in the middle. Germline V gene sequence: CDR1 MNHEY, CDR2 SVGAGI. This CDR3 is 12 amino acids long. CDR3 sequence (DNA): TGTGCCGCCAGCAGCCGTGGGAGGGAAGCTTTCTTT. As protein: CAASSRGREAFF.

This rearrangement joins TRBV7-2 to TRBJ2-5; the match to TRBD1 covers 12 bases. V lost 8 bases and J lost 1; bases outside the gene matches: 5. Germline V CDR1 and CDR2: SGHTA, FQGNSA. The CDR3 spans 15 residues. Here the CDR3 reads CASSRDRGPQETQYF. The CDR3 nucleotides are TGTGCCAGCTCCCGGGACAGGGGGCCCCAAGAGACCCAGTACTTC.

The rearrangement links TRBV30 to TRBJ2-1, with D possibly being TRBD1 (5 bases). The CDR3 has 13 amino acids. The germline V and J ends were trimmed by 5 bases and 5 bases, with 13 bases remaining between them. Germline-derived CDR1 and CDR2 are GTSNPN and SVGIG (reference sequence). CDR3 residues: CAWASDSHNEQFF. The CDR3 DNA sequence: TGTGCCTGGGCGAGCGACAGTCACAATGAGCAGTTCTTC.

The CDR3 protein is CASSLNGGGTGELFF. CDR3 DNA: TGTGCCAGCAGTTTAAACGGCGGCGGCACCGGGGAGCTGTTTTTT. The chain has TRBV27 and TRBJ2-2; the D is unclear. The V end lost 2 bases, the J end lost 4 bases, and 11 bases lay between the germline ends. Germline V CDR1 and CDR2: MNHEY, SMNVEV (reference sequence). This CDR3 has 15 amino acids.

The chain carries TRBV28 and TRBJ1-1; no firm D call. The germline CDR1 and CDR2 sequences are MDHEN and SYDVKM. Trimming cost V 9 bases and J 0 bases, with 8 bases left between them. CDR3 length: 12 residues. The CDR3 DNA follows: TGTGCCAGTAGGGAGGTGAACACTGAAGCTTTCTTT. This codes for CASREVNTEAFF. Variable domain in full (rest from reference TRBV28 and TRBJ1-1): DVKVTQSSRYLVKRTGEKVFLECVQDMDHENMFWYRQDPGLGLRLIYFSYDVKMKEKGDIPEGYSVSREKKERFSLILESASTNQTSMYLCASREVNTEAFFGQGTRLTVV.

The chain is built from TRBV7-2 and TRBJ1-2, with a weak D call TRBD1 (6 bases). With 2 bases removed from V and 2 bases from J, the gap between germline ends came to 12 bases. CDR1 and CDR2 from the germline V gene are SGHTA and FQGNSA. The CDR3 is made up of 15 amino acids. As DNA, the CDR3 is TGTGCCAGCAGCTTATGGACAGAGCTAAACTATGGCTACACCTTC. It is translated as CASSLWTELNYGYTF.

The genes are TRBV6-6 and TRBJ2-1, with a possible D match to TRBD2 (5 bases). The CDR3 covers 13 residues. V lost 3 bases to trimming and J lost 4 bases, with 7 bases between them. Germline V gives CDR1 MNHNY, CDR2 SVGAGI (reference sequence). Here the CDR3 reads CASSYRGYNEQFF. For the CDR3, the DNA is TGTGCCAGCAGTTATCGGGGATACAATGAGCAGTTCTTC.

The chain uses TRBV6-6 and TRBJ2-3; D gene ambiguous. This CDR3 comprises 14 residues. The V end was cut by 6 bases, the J end by 0 bases, with 10 bases between. Germline V lookup: CDR1 MNHNY, CDR2 SVGAGI (reference sequence). The CDR3 nucleotides are TGTGCCAGCAGCGACGGAGTGAGCACAGATACGCAGTATTTT. Amino acids: CASSDGVSTDTQYF.